This T cell receptor (beta chain) was captured by sequencing in a study of technical replicates of blood from four donors. TCRdb keeps only in-frame clones here, not all; method: immunoSEQ multiplex PCR. The sample contains approximately 75,000 clones, nearly 98% of which appear only once. This CDR3 region has 14 residues. Losses at the gene ends were 1 base for V and 9 bases for J; bases not matched to a gene: 6. Germline CDR1 and CDR2: SEHNR and FQNEAQ (reference sequence). V is TRBV7-9 and J is TRBJ2-4, with 7 bases that match TRBD1. This sequence originates from a human donor in good health. The source material was T cells isolated from PBMCs. DNA for the CDR3: TGTGCCAGCAGCTTAGAAGGGGGCGGTGGCATTCAGTACTTC. Its protein product is CASSLEGGGGIQYF.